These 22 T cell receptor beta chains were sequenced from one sample in a study of early T cells in non-severe SARS-CoV-2 infection. TCRdb reprocessed the 5' RACE reads via MiXCR and lists one record per CDR3 protein. The sample has some 57,000 distinct CDR3 sequences, about a tenth seen once. The specimen sequenced was whole blood. The receptors stem from an adult who was a healthcare worker with PCR-confirmed SARS-CoV-2 infection or an uninfected control (not recorded which).

The V call is TRBV7-9, the J call TRBJ1-1; D gene uncertain. The CDR3 extends over 14 amino acids. V was shortened by 7 bases and J by 1 base, with 13 bases between the two germline ends. Germline lookup yields CDR1 SEHNR and CDR2 FQNEAQ (reference sequence). DNA for the CDR3: TGTGCCAGCACCACCGACCTAGCGAACACTGAAGCTTTCTTT. Translating it yields CASTTDLANTEAFF.

The chain links TRBV29-1 to TRBJ2-7; the D call may be TRBD1 or TRBD2 (5 bases each). CDR1 is SQVTM and CDR2 is ANQGSEA in the germline V gene. Deletions cut 6 bases from V and 2 bases from J, with 11 bases between. This CDR3 is 12 amino acids long. The DNA for the CDR3 is TGCAGCGTGCAAACGGGACCCTACGAGCAGTACTTC. Amino acid sequence: CSVQTGPYEQYF.

This clonotype came up a few times. The CDR3 reads CASSTPGTGGDSPLHF. CDR3 in DNA: TGTGCCAGCAGTACTCCCGGGACAGGGGGCGATTCACCCCTCCACTTT. The chain combines TRBV28 with TRBJ1-6, with TRBD1 identical over 12 bases. The CDR3 sequence is 16 residues long. Germline V gene lookup returns CDR1 MDHEN and CDR2 SYDVKM. J was trimmed by 8 bases and V by 5 bases; bases with no gene match: 7.

This clonotype came up a few times. The chain combines TRBV5-1 with TRBJ2-3; tentative D call: TRBD1 (5 bases). The CDR3 sequence is 14 residues long. Trimming shortened V by 3 bases and J by 4 bases, and 12 bases separated the two germline ends. Germline V gene data show CDR1 as SGHRS and CDR2 as YFSETQ. The CDR3 reads CASSYDSRPDTQYF. The CDR3 DNA reads as TGCGCCAGCAGCTACGACAGCCGACCAGATACGCAGTATTTT.

This clonotype was seen repeatedly, ten times or more. The V gene is TRBV6-1, the J gene TRBJ2-2; 12 bases line up with TRBD2. Germline V gene lookup returns CDR1 MNHNS and CDR2 SASEGT. The CDR3 is 16 residues long. The trim removed 4 bases at V and 4 bases at J, leaving 4 bases unmatched. As DNA, the CDR3 is TGTGCCAGCAGTGGGACTAGCGGGGATAGCACCGGGGAGCTGTTTTTT. Its translation is CASSGTSGDSTGELFF.

The table lists this clonotype with many counts. The CDR3 protein is CASSLVQGNTEAFF. The CDR3 nucleotides read TGTGCCAGCAGCTTGGTTCAGGGGAACACTGAAGCTTTCTTT. The V and J genes are TRBV7-9 and TRBJ1-1, with a tentative D call TRBD1 (5 bases). CDR3 length: 14 residues. The V gene's germline CDR1 is SEHNR and CDR2 FQNEAQ (reference sequence). The ends were cut back, 3 bases at V and 1 base at J, with 9 bases in the middle.

There are many counts of this clonotype. V and J are TRBV21-1 and TRBJ1-1; the table's TRBD1 call for D was not verified on the DNA. TRBV21-1 is a recognized pseudogene. The CDR3 is made up of 16 amino acids. The CDR3 here is CASSQRPGRGDTEAFF. The CDR3 nucleotides read TGTGCCAGCAGCCAGCGTCCCGGCAGGGGCGACACTGAAGCTTTCTTT.

Ten or more counts support this clonotype. The V gene is TRBV7-8, the J gene TRBJ2-3; D not resolved. Germline lookup yields CDR1 SGHVS and CDR2 FQNEAQ. This CDR3 is built from 14 residues. Trimming removed 1 base from V and 5 bases from J, with 10 bases in between. CDR3 in amino acids: CASSLEVLGDTQYF. The DNA of the CDR3 is TGTGCCAGCAGCTTAGAAGTGTTGGGAGATACGCAGTATTTT.

This clonotype was seen ten or more times. This chain uses TRBV5-6 with TRBJ1-1; 8 bases are shared with TRBD1. The CDR3 has 17 residues. The V gene end was trimmed by 2 bases and the J gene end by 5 bases; junction bases not matched to a gene: 14. Germline loops: CDR1 SGHDT, CDR2 YYEEEE. In nucleotides, the CDR3 is TGTGCCAGCAGCTTTCTCTTATCCGGACAGGGAAGGACTGAAGCTTTCTTT. Translation: CASSFLLSGQGRTEAFF.

The rearrangement joins TRBV10-3 to TRBJ1-2; D remains ambiguous. The germline V gene has CDR1 ENHRY and CDR2 SYGVKD. The CDR3 is 13 amino acids. Between the trimmed V and J ends, which lost 2 bases and 4 bases, there was a span of 8 bases. Here the CDR3 DNA reads TGTGCCATCAGTGAGGGGCCTGGCTATGGCTACACCTTC. The encoded protein is CAISEGPGYGYTF.

This clonotype was seen many times. DNA of the CDR3: TGTGCCAGCAGCTTAGGGCCCGGGGTCGAGCAGTACTTC. It encodes CASSLGPGVEQYF. The V call is TRBV7-3, the J call TRBJ2-7; tentative D call: TRBD2 (5 bases). Trimming left V 2 bases short and J 6 bases short, with 11 bases between. The CDR3 contains 13 residues. The germline CDR1 and CDR2 sequences are SGHTA and FQGTGA.

This clonotype was picked up a small number of times. This chain joins TRBV7-9 and TRBJ1-4; 7 nucleotides line up with TRBD1. V gave up 5 bases and J gave up 10 bases; unmatched junction bases: 10. The germline CDR1 and CDR2 sequences are SEHNR and FQNEAQ (reference sequence). This CDR3 comprises 14 residues. CDR3 loop: CASSRRGTAGKLFF. CDR3 in DNA: TGTGCCAGCAGCCGACGTGGGACAGCCGGAAAACTGTTTTTT.

This clonotype was seen ten or more times. This rearrangement joins TRBV5-1 to TRBJ2-7, with 7 bases matching TRBD2. Trimming took 3 bases from V and 0 from J; bases not matched to a gene: 9. The germline V gene has CDR1 SGHRS and CDR2 YFSETQ. The CDR3 extends over 16 amino acids. The CDR3 bases are TGCGCCAGCAGCTCCACGGGGAGGGGACCCTCCTACGAGCAGTACTTC. Translation gives CASSSTGRGPSYEQYF.

This clonotype was picked up many times. V gene TRBV27 combines with J gene TRBJ1-5; D unclear. This CDR3 comprises 13 residues. The V and J ends lost 4 bases and 5 bases respectively, with 9 bases between them. In germline, CDR1 is MNHEY, CDR2 SMNVEV (reference sequence). CDR3 in DNA: TGTGCCAGCAGTTCGATTAACGATCAGCCCCAGCATTTT. It encodes CASSSINDQPQHF.

J is TRBJ2-2 and V is TRBV6-6; 8 bases fit TRBD2. Germline lookup yields CDR1 MNHNY and CDR2 SVGAGI (reference sequence). Trimming removed 6 bases from V and 6 bases from J; junction bases left unmatched: 15. The CDR3 sequence is 17 residues long. CDR3 sequence (DNA): TGTGCCAGCAGCCCAAGCACGGGACTAGTTATTTCCGGGGAGCTGTTTTTT. It yields the protein CASSPSTGLVISGELFF.

The V call is TRBV2, the J call TRBJ2-3; 7 positions agree with TRBD2. The germline gives CDR1 SNHLY, CDR2 FYNNEI. Losses at the gene ends were 6 bases for V and 2 bases for J; bases not matched to a gene: 8. The CDR3 spans 15 residues. CDR3 DNA: TGTGCCAGCAGGGTTGGACTAGTCGACACAGATACGCAGTATTTT. Protein product: CASRVGLVDTDTQYF. The full variable domain, completed using reference TRBV2 and TRBJ2-3, is EPEVTQTPSHQVTQMGQEVILRCVPISNHLYFYWYRQILGQKVEFLVSFYNNEISEKSEIFDDQFSVERPDGSNFTLKIRSTKLEDSAMYFCASRVGLVDTDTQYFGPGTRLTVL.

This clonotype appeared many times. The chain uses TRBV6-2 or TRBV6-3 and TRBJ1-2; D might be TRBD1 (5 bases). The CDR3 is 13 amino acids. V lost 3 bases to trimming and J lost 6 bases, with 11 bases between them. Germline V lookup: CDR1 MNHEY, CDR2 SVGEGT. The CDR3 sequence: CASSYFGTNGYTF. CDR3 DNA sequence: TGTGCCAGCAGTTATTTTGGGACGAATGGCTACACCTTC.

This clonotype was recorded at least ten times. The gene calls are TRBV6-5 and TRBJ2-4; TRBD1 agrees at 7 bases. V lost 5 bases and J lost 9; bases outside the gene matches: 10. Germline loops: CDR1 MNHEY, CDR2 SVGAGI. The CDR3 spans 14 residues. The CDR3 region is CASSRDRDQGIQYF. The CDR3 region has the DNA TGTGCCAGCAGTCGCGACAGGGATCAGGGCATTCAGTACTTC.

This clonotype was observed many times. The V call is TRBV12-3 or TRBV12-4, the J call TRBJ2-1; D is possibly TRBD2 (6 bases). The CDR3 runs to 15 residues. Trimming took off 1 base at V and 6 bases at J, with 13 bases between the two ends. CDR3 in DNA: TGTGCCAGCAGTTTAGATTTGCGGGACGGCAATGAGCAGTTCTTC. This translates into CASSLDLRDGNEQFF.

This clonotype appeared many times. The chain recombines TRBV30 with TRBJ1-6; the D is unclear. Trimming took 2 bases from V and 9 from J, leaving 5 bases between them. Germline CDR1 GTSNPN, CDR2 SVGIG (reference sequence). The length of the CDR3 is 11 residues. The CDR3 region has the DNA TGTGCCTGGAGTAAGGCTTCACCCCTCCACTTT. Amino acid sequence: CAWSKASPLHF.

The sample holds many counts of this clonotype. CDR3 bases: TGTGCCAGCAGAGTACAGGCCGAGCAGTACTTC. This gives the protein CASRVQAEQYF. V is TRBV6-2 or TRBV6-3 and J is TRBJ2-7; tentatively, D is TRBD1 (5 bases). The CDR3 is 11 amino acids. CDR1 is MNHEY, CDR2 SVGEGT, per germline. Deletions cut 6 bases from V and 6 bases from J, with 9 bases between.

This clonotype has a count of ten or more. The rearrangement uses TRBV10-2 and TRBJ1-4; maybe TRBD1 (5 bases). The CDR3 spans 13 residues. Germline assignment: CDR1 WSHSY and CDR2 SAAADI. V lost 6 bases to trimming and J lost 10 bases, with 15 bases between them. The CDR3 region is CASSVQGPGKLFF. The DNA for the CDR3 is TGCGCCAGCAGCGTCCAGGGACCGGGAAAACTGTTTTTT.